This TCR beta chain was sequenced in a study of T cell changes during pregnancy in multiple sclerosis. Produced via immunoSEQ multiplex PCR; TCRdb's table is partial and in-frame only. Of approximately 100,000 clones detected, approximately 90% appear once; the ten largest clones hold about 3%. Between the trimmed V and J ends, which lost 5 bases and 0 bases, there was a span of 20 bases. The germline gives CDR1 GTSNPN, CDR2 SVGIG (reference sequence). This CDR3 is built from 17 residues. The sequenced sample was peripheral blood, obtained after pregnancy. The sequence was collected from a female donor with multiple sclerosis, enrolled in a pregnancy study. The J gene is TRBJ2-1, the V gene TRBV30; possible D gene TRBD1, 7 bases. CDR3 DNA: TGTGCCTGGGTGAGGGGGGCGGGACAGTCCTCCTACAATGAGCAGTTCTTC. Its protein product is CAWVRGAGQSSYNEQFF.